These T cell receptor beta chains were read from a single sample in a study of blood T cell repertoires in COVID-19. Assay used: immunoSEQ multiplex PCR; TCRdb lists only in-frame clones, some missing. In the table there are 200,000 to 250,000 clones, approximately 92% of which are singletons. Sequencing input: PBMCs or T cells enriched from blood (not recorded which). The receptors were gathered from a woman between 18 and 29 years old in a cohort exposed to, infected with or recovered from COVID-19 (not recorded which). Each CDR3 is given with its conserved first and last residue. The D gene is left open where the match is weak. Where a row states a size, it is once, few, many or the class of an expanded clone; other rows omit it.

CDR3,DNA,V,size,D,J
CASGLGGTGYGELFF,TGTGCTAGTGGTTTGGGAGGAACTGGGTACGGGGAGCTGTTTTTT,TRBV12-5,-,-,TRBJ2-2
CASSPFLGENNEQFF,TGCGCCAGCAGCCCATTCCTAGGAGAGAACAATGAGCAGTTCTTC,TRBV5-1,-,-,TRBJ2-1
CAISTGTTDEQFF,TGTGCCATCAGCACCGGGACTACGGATGAGCAGTTCTTC,TRBV10-3,-,TRBD2,TRBJ2-1
CASSAPGQGGEKLFF,TGTGCCAGCAGCGCCCCGGGACAGGGGGGTGAAAAACTGTTTTTT,TRBV5-4,-,TRBD1,TRBJ1-4
CASSDPSGAPEQFF,TGTGCCAGCAGCGACCCTAGCGGGGCCCCCGAGCAGTTCTTC,TRBV9,-,TRBD2,TRBJ2-1
CASSEALGKLFF,TGTGCCAGCAGTGAAGCGCTCGGAAAACTGTTTTTT,TRBV2,once,-,TRBJ1-4
CATSRDYAGKRGEAFF,TGTGCCACCAGCAGAGATTACGCGGGTAAACGGGGTGAAGCTTTCTTT,TRBV15,-,-,TRBJ1-1
CASSPDRELFYEQYF,TGTGCCAGCAGTCCAGACAGGGAACTATTCTACGAGCAGTACTTC,TRBV6-5,-,TRBD1,TRBJ2-7
CASSLGTSGNTGELFF,TGTGCCAGCAGCTTGGGGACTAGCGGAAACACCGGGGAGCTGTTTTTT,TRBV7-8,-,TRBD2,TRBJ2-2
CASSLAAVSGNTIYF,TGTGCCAGCAGCTTGGCTGCGGTCTCTGGAAACACCATATATTTT,TRBV5-6,few,-,TRBJ1-3
CASSLLDRGQRETQYF,TGCGCCAGCAGCCTACTCGACAGGGGCCAGAGAGAGACCCAGTACTTC,TRBV5-1,-,TRBD1,TRBJ2-5
CASILTGTGERFF,TGTGCCAGCATCCTAACCGGGACAGGGGAAAGGTTCTTC,TRBV7-2,-,TRBD1,TRBJ2-1
CASSQVQGWTEAFF,TGTGCCAGCAGCCAAGTGCAGGGATGGACTGAAGCTTTCTTT,TRBV3-1/TRBV3-2,-,-,TRBJ1-1
CASSQVGVYVGEQYF,TGTGCCAGCAGCCAAGTAGGAGTCTACGTGGGCGAGCAGTACTTC,TRBV3-1/TRBV3-2,once,-,TRBJ2-7
CASSSPKPPEAFF,TGTGCCAGCAGTTCCCCTAAACCCCCTGAAGCTTTCTTT,TRBV12-3/TRBV12-4,-,-,TRBJ1-1
CASSARGVAGHYEQYF,TGTGCCAGCAGCGCCCGGGGGGTAGCGGGACACTACGAGCAGTACTTC,TRBV9,-,TRBD2,TRBJ2-7
CASSSQNNEQFF,TGTGCCAGCAGCTCCCAAAACAATGAGCAGTTCTTC,TRBV7-3,once,-,TRBJ2-1
CASSLVDTEKLFF,TGTGCCAGCAGCTTAGTGGACACGGAAAAACTGTTTTTT,TRBV11-1,-,-,TRBJ1-4
CASSLAGIGANVLTF,TGCGCCAGCAGCTTGGCCGGTATTGGGGCCAACGTCCTGACTTTC,TRBV5-1,-,-,TRBJ2-6
CASSSWAPEDTQYF,TGTGCCAGCAGCTCGTGGGCCCCCGAAGATACGCAGTATTTT,TRBV7-2,-,-,TRBJ2-3
CASSLGDSPLHF,TGTGCCAGCAGCTTAGGAGATTCACCCCTCCACTTT,TRBV7-9,once,-,TRBJ1-6
CASSAAGGRGAKNIQYF,TGTGCCAGCAGCGCCGCGGGCGGGAGGGGGGCCAAAAACATTCAGTACTTC,TRBV9,-,TRBD2,TRBJ2-4
CASSSRDSAYREQYF,TGTGCCAGCAGCAGCCGGGACAGTGCTTATAGGGAGCAGTACTTC,TRBV7-8,-,TRBD1,TRBJ2-7
CASSQRLGQGNGYTF,TGTGCCAGCAGCCAAAGGTTGGGACAGGGAAATGGCTACACCTTC,TRBV3-1/TRBV3-2,-,TRBD1,TRBJ1-2
CASSQEQGASNEQFF,TGCGCCAGCAGCCAAGAGCAGGGGGCGTCAAATGAGCAGTTCTTC,TRBV4-1,-,TRBD1,TRBJ2-1
CASTPGTDYGYTF,TGTGCCAGCACTCCAGGGACTGACTATGGCTACACCTTC,TRBV2,-,-,TRBJ1-2
CASNIGQMTIGGYTF,TGTGCCAGTAATATTGGACAGATGACGATCGGAGGCTACACCTTC,TRBV19,once,-,TRBJ1-2
CASSVGQEETTIYF,TGTGCCAGCAGCGTAGGACAGGAGGAAACAACCATATATTTT,TRBV9,-,-,TRBJ1-3
CATSRGTSGTFSGANVLTF,TGTGCCACCAGCAGAGGGACTAGCGGTACTTTCTCTGGGGCCAACGTCCTGACTTTC,TRBV15,-,TRBD2,TRBJ2-6
CASSISGGAGDTQYF,TGTGCCAGCAGCATTAGCGGGGGGGCCGGCGATACGCAGTATTTT,TRBV13,-,TRBD2,TRBJ2-3
CASSPDRYNEQFF,TGTGCCAGCAGCCCTGACAGATACAATGAGCAGTTCTTC,TRBV7-7,-,-,TRBJ2-1
CASSQTGNTEAFF,TGTGCCAGCAGCCAGACAGGGAACACTGAAGCTTTCTTT,TRBV7-9,-,-,TRBJ1-1
CASSLLAGELFF,TGTGCCAGCAGCCTCCTTGCCGGGGAGCTGTTTTTT,TRBV2,-,-,TRBJ2-2
CASSLFGSGDTQYF,TGTGCCAGCAGCTTATTTGGGAGCGGAGATACGCAGTATTTT,TRBV7-2,-,-,TRBJ2-3
CASSRGYGYTF,TGTGCCAGCAGTCGCGGGTATGGCTACACCTTC,TRBV2,-,-,TRBJ1-2
CATRAGTDDQPQHF,TGTGCCACCAGAGCCGGGACAGATGATCAGCCCCAGCATTTT,TRBV24-1,-,TRBD1,TRBJ1-5
CASSYSPGTGETEAFF,TGTGCCAGCAGTTACTCCCCGGGGACAGGGGAGACTGAAGCTTTCTTT,TRBV6-5,-,TRBD1,TRBJ1-1
CASSLAGAERETQYF,TGTGCCAGCTCACTTGCGGGGGCCGAACGGGAGACCCAGTACTTC,TRBV18,few,-,TRBJ2-5
CASSPPPRQGRVYNEQFF,TGTGCCAGCTCACCACCCCCCCGACAGGGGAGGGTCTACAATGAGCAGTTCTTC,TRBV18,-,-,TRBJ2-1
CASSEILRINQPQHF,TGTGCCAGCAGTGAAATTTTGCGGATAAATCAGCCCCAGCATTTT,TRBV2,-,-,TRBJ1-5
CASGTGGTGELFF,TGTGCCAGTGGGACAGGGGGCACCGGGGAGCTGTTTTTT,TRBV19,-,TRBD1,TRBJ2-2
CASSLEGMAGGSEQFF,TGTGCCAGCAGCTTAGAAGGGATGGCAGGGGGCAGTGAGCAGTTCTTC,TRBV11-2,-,TRBD1,TRBJ2-1
CASSKRDRDEQYF,TGTGCCAGCAGTAAGCGGGATCGGGACGAGCAGTACTTC,TRBV12-3/TRBV12-4,-,TRBD2,TRBJ2-7
CASSLGQALGYTF,TGTGCCAGCAGCTTGGGGCAGGCCCTAGGCTACACCTTC,TRBV5-4,-,-,TRBJ1-2
CASSALLTGGTTYNEQFF,TGTGCCAGCAGCGCACTCCTAACAGGGGGAACAACCTACAATGAGCAGTTCTTC,TRBV5-6,-,TRBD1,TRBJ2-1
CASSPPPSGGYNEQFF,TGTGCCAGCAGCCCCCCCCCTAGCGGGGGTTACAATGAGCAGTTCTTC,TRBV9,-,TRBD2,TRBJ2-1
CASSVASGGSGANVLTF,TGCGCCAGCAGCGTGGCTTCAGGGGGCTCTGGGGCCAACGTCCTGACTTTC,TRBV5-1,-,TRBD1,TRBJ2-6
CASSLPSGAFRSYNEQFF,TGCGCCAGCAGCTTACCGAGCGGCGCCTTTCGCTCCTACAATGAGCAGTTCTTC,TRBV5-1,-,-,TRBJ2-1
CASSSGTSGGADEQFF,TGCGCCAGCAGCTCCGGGACTAGCGGGGGGGCCGATGAGCAGTTCTTC,TRBV5-1,-,TRBD2,TRBJ2-1
CASSVLAGGQWNEQFF,TGTGCCAGCAGTGTCCTAGCGGGAGGGCAGTGGAATGAGCAGTTCTTC,TRBV6-1,-,TRBD2,TRBJ2-1
CASSDETYEQYF,TGTGCCAGCAGTGATGAGACTTACGAGCAGTACTTC,TRBV6-1,-,-,TRBJ2-7
CAISLQGGDGPLHF,TGTGCCATCAGTTTACAGGGGGGGGATGGACCCCTCCACTTT,TRBV10-3,-,TRBD1,TRBJ1-6